The 22 T cell receptor beta chains below were found in one sample sequenced in a study of T cells in localized non-small cell lung cancer. TCRdb's copy holds only in-frame clones and misses some; the assay was immunoSEQ multiplex PCR. Of about 79,000 clones in the sample, 84% were seen once. This specimen was peripheral blood, taken before any cancer treatment. The source is a female donor aged 60 or older with stage I lung adenocarcinoma.

The chain recombines TRBV11-3 with TRBJ2-3; maybe TRBD1 (5 bases). Germline CDR1 is SGHNT and CDR2 is YENEEA. The CDR3 totals 12 residues. Trimming took 2 bases from V and 6 from J, leaving 6 bases between them. The CDR3 nucleotides are TGTGCCAGCAGCTTACACAGGGATACGCAGTATTTT. Residues: CASSLHRDTQYF. Full variable domain (outside the CDR3, taken from reference TRBV11-3 and TRBJ2-3): EAGVVQSPRYKIIEKKQPVAFWCNPISGHNTLYWYLQNLGQGPELLIRYENEEAVDDSQLPKDRFSAERLKGVDSTLKIQPAELGDSAVYLCASSLHRDTQYFGPGTRLTVL.

The chain carries TRBV9 and TRBJ2-1; D gene ambiguous. The CDR3 spans 14 residues. Trimming removed 2 bases at V and 5 bases at J, with 11 bases between. The germline gives CDR1 SGDLS, CDR2 YYNGEE. The CDR3: CASSVRSRDNEQFF. The CDR3 DNA sequence: TGTGCCAGCAGCGTGAGGTCACGTGACAATGAGCAGTTCTTC.

The V call is TRBV9, the J call TRBJ2-6; D is perhaps TRBD1 (6 bases). CDR1 and CDR2 from the germline V gene are SGDLS and YYNGEE. CDR3 length: 17 residues. V lost 4 bases, J lost 1 base, and 15 bases lay in between. CDR3 sequence reads: CASSPRLQGSGANVLTF. CDR3 nucleotides: TGTGCCAGCAGCCCCCGCCTCCAGGGGTCTGGGGCCAACGTCCTGACTTTC.

The rearrangement uses TRBV5-6 and TRBJ1-2, with D possibly being TRBD1 (6 bases). This CDR3 is built from 16 residues. Trimming took off 2 bases at V and 0 bases at J, with 14 bases between the two ends. The V gene's germline CDR1 is SGHDT and CDR2 YYEEEE. The CDR3 coding sequence is TGTGCCAGCAGCTTTTTTGGACAGTTAGCTAACTATGGCTACACCTTC. Protein sequence: CASSFFGQLANYGYTF.

This clone came up once. The rearrangement links TRBV11-3 to TRBJ2-7, with D tentatively TRBD2 (5 bases). The CDR3 is 14 residues long. Germline values: CDR1 SGHNT, CDR2 YENEEA. V shed 3 bases and J shed 0 bases, with 9 bases lying between them. The CDR3 nucleotides are TGTGCCAGCAGCTTCACGGGAAGCTCCTACGAGCAGTACTTC. Its protein is CASSFTGSSYEQYF.

V is TRBV19 and J is TRBJ2-6; perhaps TRBD2 as D (5 bases). The V gene's germline CDR1 is LNHDA and CDR2 SQIVND (reference sequence). V shed 7 bases and J shed 2 bases, with 18 bases lying between them. The CDR3 totals 17 residues. CDR3 coding DNA: TGTGCCAGTAAGGCTGACTACGCGAGGACTGGGGCCAACGTCCTGACTTTC. The encoded protein is CASKADYARTGANVLTF.

The chain couples TRBV5-1 to TRBJ2-3, with D perhaps matching TRBD2 (5 bases). This CDR3 comprises 15 residues. V was cut by 3 bases and J by 2 bases, with 13 bases left in between. CDR1 is SGHRS, CDR2 YFSETQ, per germline. CDR3 protein: CASSYGDLYTDTQYF. The CDR3 DNA sequence: TGCGCCAGCAGCTACGGGGATCTTTACACAGATACGCAGTATTTT.

CDR3 region: CASSIRLVPTDTQYF. The DNA of the CDR3 is TGTGCCAGTAGTATCCGTCTAGTCCCCACAGATACGCAGTATTTT. The chain couples TRBV19 to TRBJ2-3; D is unclear. Germline CDR1 LNHDA, CDR2 SQIVND (reference sequence). The CDR3 is 15 residues long. With 3 bases removed from V and 2 bases from J, the gap between germline ends came to 12 bases.

The rearrangement joins TRBV5-4 to TRBJ2-5; D not resolved. Trimming took off 2 bases at V and 5 bases at J, with 10 bases between the two ends. Germline CDR1 is SGHNT and CDR2 is YYREEE (reference sequence). The CDR3 sequence is 13 residues long. CDR3 in DNA: TGTGCCAGCAGCTTTGTGGGGTCGGAGACCCAGTACTTC. It encodes CASSFVGSETQYF.

The chain links TRBV19 to TRBJ1-2; 9 positions agree with TRBD1. The germline V gene encodes CDR1 LNHDA and CDR2 SQIVND (reference sequence). The CDR3 has 15 residues. J gave up 3 bases and V 7 bases, and 9 bases lay outside the gene matches. The CDR3 is CASTYVGQGDYGYTF. The CDR3 DNA reads TGTGCCAGTACCTATGTGGGACAGGGCGACTATGGCTACACCTTC.

The genes are TRBV5-1 and TRBJ1-6; D call uncertain. CDR1 is SGHRS, CDR2 YFSETQ, per germline. This CDR3 is built from 14 residues. V lost 0 bases and J lost 6, with 7 bases in between. For the CDR3, the DNA is TGCGCCAGCAGCTTGGGGCTGGCTAATTCACCCCTCCACTTT. This gives the protein CASSLGLANSPLHF.

The chain employs TRBV6-1 and TRBJ1-3; 8 bases match TRBD1. The CDR3 is made up of 15 amino acids. Germline loops: CDR1 MNHNS, CDR2 SASEGT. Losses at the gene ends were 4 bases for V and 2 bases for J; bases not matched to a gene: 4. Here the CDR3 reads CASSAQTGAGNTIYF. The CDR3, as DNA: TGTGCCAGCAGTGCGCAGACAGGGGCTGGAAACACCATATATTTT.

The chain employs TRBV5-4 and TRBJ2-4; TRBD1 agrees at 11 bases. The CDR3 is made up of 16 amino acids. Germline values: CDR1 SGHNT, CDR2 YYREEE (reference sequence). Trimming cost V 4 bases and J 6 bases; bases outside gene matches: 9. Written as DNA, the CDR3 is TGTGCCAGCAGCGCCGGGACAGGGGGTTCCTTAAACATTCAGTACTTC. Its protein product is CASSAGTGGSLNIQYF.

The chain combines TRBV6-5 with TRBJ2-2, with TRBD2 matching over 7 bases. After removal of 1 base from V and 2 bases from J, the junction contained 4 bases not matched to a gene. Germline V gene sequence: CDR1 MNHEY, CDR2 SVGAGI. This CDR3 region has 16 residues. The CDR3 coding sequence is TGTGCCAGCAGTTACTTCTCTAGCGGAAACACCGGGGAGCTGTTTTTT. Translation gives CASSYFSSGNTGELFF.

A few counts support this clone. This chain links TRBV2 with TRBJ2-1; 11 bases are shared with TRBD2. V dropped 6 bases and J dropped 7; count of bases not matched to a gene: 8. Germline CDR1 and CDR2: SNHLY and FYNNEI. The CDR3 length is 15 residues. The CDR3 DNA reads as TGTGCCAGCAGGGAGCGACTAGCGGGAAGAAATGAGCAGTTCTTC. Translated: CASRERLAGRNEQFF.

The gene calls are TRBV19 and TRBJ2-3; TRBD2 agrees at 7 bases. CDR1 is LNHDA and CDR2 is SQIVND in the germline V gene (reference sequence). The CDR3 has 16 amino acids. Trimming took 0 bases from V and 0 from J; bases not matched to a gene: 3. CDR3 sequence (DNA): TGTGCCAGTAGTATAGACACTAGCGTTAGCACAGATACGCAGTATTTT. As protein: CASSIDTSVSTDTQYF.

This chain joins TRBV29-1 and TRBJ1-2; TRBD1 aligns across 12 bases. In germline, CDR1 is SQVTM, CDR2 ANQGSEA. This CDR3 contains 12 residues. The J segment lost 8 bases and the V segment lost 6 bases, leaving 4 bases of the junction unmatched. CDR3 region: CSVGQGAGGYTF. In DNA form, the CDR3 reads TGCAGCGTGGGACAGGGGGCTGGAGGCTACACCTTC.

V and J are TRBV6-1 and TRBJ1-1, with 7 positions matching TRBD1. Germline V gives CDR1 MNHNS, CDR2 SASEGT. This CDR3 contains 15 residues. V lost 4 bases and J lost 1; bases outside the gene matches: 6. For the CDR3, the DNA is TGTGCCAGCAGTGGTAGGGGGCTCGGGAACACTGAAGCTTTCTTT. It is translated as CASSGRGLGNTEAFF.

V usage is TRBV9 and J usage is TRBJ2-2; TRBD1 is a possible D gene (5 bases). Germline-derived CDR1 and CDR2 are SGDLS and YYNGEE. Trimming stripped 0 bases from V and 4 bases from J, with 13 bases between. The CDR3 consists of 16 residues. The CDR3 DNA follows: TGTGCCAGCAGCGTAGATCCAGGGTCCGGCACCGGGGAGCTGTTTTTT. Translation gives CASSVDPGSGTGELFF.

V gene TRBV19 combines with J gene TRBJ2-2; possibly TRBD2 for D (5 bases). In germline, CDR1 is LNHDA, CDR2 SQIVND (reference sequence). V shed 5 bases and J shed 4 bases, with 14 bases lying between them. The CDR3 sequence is 15 residues long. CDR3 bases: TGTGCCAGTAGTCCCGACTCGCGGGCCACCGGGGAGCTGTTTTTT. It encodes CASSPDSRATGELFF.

The chain uses TRBV5-4 and TRBJ2-5, with D maybe TRBD1 (6 bases). The germline gives CDR1 SGHNT, CDR2 YYREEE (reference sequence). The CDR3 consists of 13 residues. Trimming cost V 4 bases and J 1 base, with 8 bases left between them. Here the CDR3 reads CASSRTAQETQYF. The CDR3 coding sequence is TGTGCCAGCAGCCGGACAGCCCAAGAGACCCAGTACTTC.

The chain combines TRBV19 with TRBJ1-1; maybe TRBD1 (6 bases). The CDR3 runs 16 residues. Trimming cost V 7 bases and J 0 bases, with 18 bases left between them. Germline CDR1 is LNHDA and CDR2 is SQIVND (reference sequence). Here the CDR3 reads CASTRGGGRMNTEAFF. In DNA form, the CDR3 reads TGTGCCAGTACCCGGGGCGGGGGCCGTATGAACACTGAAGCTTTCTTT.